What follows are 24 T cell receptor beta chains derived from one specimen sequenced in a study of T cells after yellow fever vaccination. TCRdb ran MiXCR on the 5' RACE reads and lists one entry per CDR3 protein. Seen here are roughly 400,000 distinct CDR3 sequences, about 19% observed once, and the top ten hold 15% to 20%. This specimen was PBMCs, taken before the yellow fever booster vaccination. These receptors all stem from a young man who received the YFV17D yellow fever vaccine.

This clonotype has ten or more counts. CDR3 residues: CASSRDRVGETQYF. Here the CDR3 DNA reads TGTGCCAGCAGTCGGGACAGGGTAGGAGAGACCCAGTACTTC. The chain is built from TRBV6-5 and TRBJ2-5; TRBD1 agrees at 9 bases. Germline V gene data show CDR1 as MNHEY and CDR2 as SVGAGI. V gave up 5 bases and J gave up 4 bases; unmatched junction bases: 5. The CDR3 contains 14 residues.

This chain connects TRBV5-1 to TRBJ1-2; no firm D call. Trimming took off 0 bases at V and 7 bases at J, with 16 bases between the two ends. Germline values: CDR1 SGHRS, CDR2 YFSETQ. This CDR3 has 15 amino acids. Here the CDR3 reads CASSLESAGGSGYTF. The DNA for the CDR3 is TGCGCCAGCAGCTTGGAGTCGGCCGGAGGGTCTGGCTACACCTTC.

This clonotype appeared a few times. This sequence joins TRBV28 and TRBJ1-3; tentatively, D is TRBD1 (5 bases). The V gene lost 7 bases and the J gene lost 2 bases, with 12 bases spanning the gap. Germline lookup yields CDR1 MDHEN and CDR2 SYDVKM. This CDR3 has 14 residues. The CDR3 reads CASIGGWPGNTIYF. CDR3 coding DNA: TGTGCCAGCATCGGGGGGTGGCCTGGAAACACCATATATTTT.

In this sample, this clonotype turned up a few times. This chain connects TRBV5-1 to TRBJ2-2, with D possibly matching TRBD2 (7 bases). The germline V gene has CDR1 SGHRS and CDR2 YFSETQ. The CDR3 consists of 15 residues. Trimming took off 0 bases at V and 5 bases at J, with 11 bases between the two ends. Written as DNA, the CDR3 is TGCGCCAGCAGCTTGGTCGGGGGGCCTACCGGGGAGCTGTTTTTT. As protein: CASSLVGGPTGELFF.

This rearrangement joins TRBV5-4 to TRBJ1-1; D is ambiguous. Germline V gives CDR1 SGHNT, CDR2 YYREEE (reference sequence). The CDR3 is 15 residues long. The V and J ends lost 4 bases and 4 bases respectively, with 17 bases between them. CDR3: CASSPRLLLSTEAFF. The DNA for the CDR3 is TGTGCCAGCAGCCCTCGTCTATTATTGTCCACTGAAGCTTTCTTT.

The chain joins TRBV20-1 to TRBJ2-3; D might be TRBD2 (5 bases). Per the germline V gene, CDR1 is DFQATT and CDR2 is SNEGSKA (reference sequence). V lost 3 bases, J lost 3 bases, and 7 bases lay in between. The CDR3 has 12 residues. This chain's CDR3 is CSASGETDTQYF. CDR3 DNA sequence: TGCAGTGCTAGTGGGGAGACAGATACGCAGTATTTT.

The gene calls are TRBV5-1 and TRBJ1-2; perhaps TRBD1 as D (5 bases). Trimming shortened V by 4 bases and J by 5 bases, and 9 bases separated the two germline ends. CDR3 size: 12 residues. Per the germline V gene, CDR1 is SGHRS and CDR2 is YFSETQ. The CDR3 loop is CASSHDRYGYTF. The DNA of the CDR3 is TGCGCCAGCAGCCATGACAGATATGGCTACACCTTC.

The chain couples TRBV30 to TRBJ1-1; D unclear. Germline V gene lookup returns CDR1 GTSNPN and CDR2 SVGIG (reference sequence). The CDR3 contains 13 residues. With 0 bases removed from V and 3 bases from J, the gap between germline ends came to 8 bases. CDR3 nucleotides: TGTGCCTGGAGTGTTCCGGGGTACACTGAAGCTTTCTTT. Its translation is CAWSVPGYTEAFF. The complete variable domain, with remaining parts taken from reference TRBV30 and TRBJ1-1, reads SQTIHQWPATLVQPVGSPLSLECTVEGTSNPNLYWYRQAAGRGLQLLFYSVGIGQISSEVPQNLSASRPQDRQFILSSKKLLLSDSGFYLCAWSVPGYTEAFFGQGTRLTVV.

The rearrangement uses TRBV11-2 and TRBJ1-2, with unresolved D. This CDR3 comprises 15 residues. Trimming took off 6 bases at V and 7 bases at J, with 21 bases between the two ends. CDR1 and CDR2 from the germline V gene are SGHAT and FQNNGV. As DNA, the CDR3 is TGTGCCAGCAGTACCCCCTCCGAGGGCTTGCGTGGCTACACCTTC. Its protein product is CASSTPSEGLRGYTF.

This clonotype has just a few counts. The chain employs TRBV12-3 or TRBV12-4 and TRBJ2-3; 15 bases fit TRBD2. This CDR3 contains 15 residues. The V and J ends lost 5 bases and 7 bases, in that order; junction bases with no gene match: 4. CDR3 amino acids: CASSTGTSGGHTQYF. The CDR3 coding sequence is TGTGCCAGCAGTACGGGGACTAGCGGGGGGCATACGCAGTATTTT.

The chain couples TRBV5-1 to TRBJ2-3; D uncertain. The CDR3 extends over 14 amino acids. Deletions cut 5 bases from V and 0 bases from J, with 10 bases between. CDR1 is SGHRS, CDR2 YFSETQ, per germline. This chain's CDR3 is CASSEILSTDTQYF. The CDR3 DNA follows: TGCGCCAGCAGTGAGATCCTCAGCACAGATACGCAGTATTTT.

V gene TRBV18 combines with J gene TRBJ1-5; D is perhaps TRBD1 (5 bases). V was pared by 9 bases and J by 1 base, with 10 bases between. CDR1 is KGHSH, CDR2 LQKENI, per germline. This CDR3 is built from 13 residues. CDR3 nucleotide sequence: TGTGCCAGTGCCCGGGACAGCAATCAGCCCCAGCATTTT. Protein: CASARDSNQPQHF.

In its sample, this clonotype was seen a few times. The CDR3 sequence is CASSLARGLYEQYF. The CDR3 coding sequence is TGTGCCAGCAGTTTAGCCAGGGGGCTGTACGAGCAGTACTTC. The gene calls are TRBV12-3 or TRBV12-4 and TRBJ2-7; TRBD1 matches 8 bases. The CDR3 runs 14 residues. V was pared by 0 bases and J by 4 bases, with 2 bases of the junction left unmatched.

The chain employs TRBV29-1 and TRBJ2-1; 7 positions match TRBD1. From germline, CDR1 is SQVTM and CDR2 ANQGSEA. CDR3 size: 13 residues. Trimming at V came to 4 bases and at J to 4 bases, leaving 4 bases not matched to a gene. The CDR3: CSVAHRGYNEQFF. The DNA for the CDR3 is TGCAGCGTTGCCCACAGGGGATACAATGAGCAGTTCTTC.

CDR3 residues: CASSPRQGAGGELFF. The CDR3 DNA reads TGTGCCAGCAGCCCGCGACAGGGGGCTGGCGGGGAGCTGTTTTTT. V usage is TRBV7-3 and J usage is TRBJ2-2; 10 bases are shared with TRBD1. The CDR3 totals 15 residues. Unmatched junction bases numbered 7, after V lost 5 bases and J lost 7 bases. The germline gives CDR1 SGHTA, CDR2 FQGTGA.

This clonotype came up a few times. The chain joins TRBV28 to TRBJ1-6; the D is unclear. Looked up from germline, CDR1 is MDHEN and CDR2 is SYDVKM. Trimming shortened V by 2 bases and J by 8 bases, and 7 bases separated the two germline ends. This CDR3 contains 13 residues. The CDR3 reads CASSLTRHSPLHF. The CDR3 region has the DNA TGTGCCAGCAGTTTAACCAGGCATTCACCCCTCCACTTT.

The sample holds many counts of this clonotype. CDR3 nucleotide sequence: TGTGCCAGCCAAACAGGGTACACCGGGGAGCTGTTTTTT. Translating it yields CASQTGYTGELFF. The rearrangement joins TRBV11-2 to TRBJ2-2, with D perhaps matching TRBD1 (6 bases). The CDR3 has 13 residues. Per germline, CDR1 SGHAT and CDR2 FQNNGV. The V gene lost 8 bases and the J gene lost 3 bases, with 10 bases spanning the gap.

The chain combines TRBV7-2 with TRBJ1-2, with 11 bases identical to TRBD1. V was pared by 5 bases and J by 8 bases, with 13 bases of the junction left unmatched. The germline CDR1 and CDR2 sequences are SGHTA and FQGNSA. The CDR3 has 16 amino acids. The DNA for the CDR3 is TGTGCCAGCAGCCCACCCGGGACAGGGGGTTCTCAGGGCTACACCTTC. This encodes CASSPPGTGGSQGYTF.

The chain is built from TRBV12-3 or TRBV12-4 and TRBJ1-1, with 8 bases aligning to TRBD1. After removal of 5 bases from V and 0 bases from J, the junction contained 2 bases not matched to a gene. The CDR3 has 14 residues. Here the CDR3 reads CASSTTGVNTEAFF. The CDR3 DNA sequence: TGTGCCAGCAGTACGACAGGGGTGAACACTGAAGCTTTCTTT.

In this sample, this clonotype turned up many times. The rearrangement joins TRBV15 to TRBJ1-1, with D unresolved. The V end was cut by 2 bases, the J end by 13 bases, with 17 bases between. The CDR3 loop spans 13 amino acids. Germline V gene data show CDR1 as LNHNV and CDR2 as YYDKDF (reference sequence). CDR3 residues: CATSRRGTPDVFF. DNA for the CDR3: TGTGCCACCAGCAGACGAGGAACGCCTGACGTTTTCTTT.

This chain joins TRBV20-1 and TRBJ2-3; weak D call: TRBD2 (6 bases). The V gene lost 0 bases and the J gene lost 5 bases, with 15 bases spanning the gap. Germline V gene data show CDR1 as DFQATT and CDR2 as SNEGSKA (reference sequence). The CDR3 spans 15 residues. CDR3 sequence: CSARDTPWGGDTQYF. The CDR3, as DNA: TGCAGTGCTAGAGATACCCCTTGGGGAGGAGATACGCAGTATTTT.

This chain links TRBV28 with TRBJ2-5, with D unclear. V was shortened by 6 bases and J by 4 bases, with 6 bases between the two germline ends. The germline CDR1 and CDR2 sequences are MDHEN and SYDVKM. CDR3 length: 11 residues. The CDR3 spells CASSITETQYF. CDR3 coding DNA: TGTGCCAGCAGCATCACAGAGACCCAGTACTTC.

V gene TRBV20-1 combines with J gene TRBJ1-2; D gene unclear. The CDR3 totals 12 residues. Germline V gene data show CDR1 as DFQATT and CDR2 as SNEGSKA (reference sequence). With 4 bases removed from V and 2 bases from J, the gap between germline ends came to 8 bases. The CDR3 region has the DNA TGCAGTGCTACGACGAGGAACTATGGCTACACCTTC. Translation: CSATTRNYGYTF.

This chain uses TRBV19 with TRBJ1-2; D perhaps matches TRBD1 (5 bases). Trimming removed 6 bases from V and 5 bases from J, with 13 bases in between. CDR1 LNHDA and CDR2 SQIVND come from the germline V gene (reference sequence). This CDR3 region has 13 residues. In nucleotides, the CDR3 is TGTGCCAGTAGCGGTGGGGCGCGGTATGGCTACACCTTC. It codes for CASSGGARYGYTF.